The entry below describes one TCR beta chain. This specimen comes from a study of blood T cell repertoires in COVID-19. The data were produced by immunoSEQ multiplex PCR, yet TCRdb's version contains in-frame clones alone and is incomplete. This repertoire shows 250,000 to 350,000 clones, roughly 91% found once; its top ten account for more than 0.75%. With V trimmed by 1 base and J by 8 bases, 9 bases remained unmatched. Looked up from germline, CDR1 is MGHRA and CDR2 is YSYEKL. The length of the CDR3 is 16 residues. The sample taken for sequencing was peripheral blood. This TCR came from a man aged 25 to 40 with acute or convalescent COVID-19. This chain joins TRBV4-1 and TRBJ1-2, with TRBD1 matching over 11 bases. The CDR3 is CASSQGVDRGPLGYTF. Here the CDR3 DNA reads TGCGCCAGCAGCCAAGGGGTGGACAGGGGGCCTTTGGGCTACACCTTC.